These 29 T cell receptor beta chains share one sample of origin, sequenced in a study of shared clonotypes between healthy human individuals. Profiling relied on immunoSEQ multiplex PCR, and the TCRdb table lists in-frame clones only, not all of them. The sample includes fewer than 600,000 clones, roughly four fifths seen only once; the top ten take 9.5% to 15%. The specimen was PBMCs. These receptors came from a woman between 40 and 50 years old in good health. Some clones in this sample may be carry-over from other donors' samples.

This clone was detected only a few times. The chain recombines TRBV6-5 with TRBJ2-5, with 7 positions matching TRBD1. This CDR3 is 16 amino acids long. Germline V CDR1 and CDR2: MNHEY, SVGAGI. Trimming cost V 1 base and J 5 bases; bases outside gene matches: 10. CDR3 loop: CASSYFEWTGRETQYF. CDR3 coding DNA: TGTGCCAGCAGTTACTTCGAATGGACAGGACGGGAGACCCAGTACTTC.

This clone showed up just a few times. The chain combines TRBV6-6 with TRBJ1-1; 7 nucleotides line up with TRBD1. The CDR3 length is 14 residues. Losses at the gene ends were 6 bases for V and 5 bases for J; bases not matched to a gene: 9. CDR1 is MNHNY and CDR2 is SVGAGI in the germline V gene (reference sequence). The CDR3 reads CASSLKGATTEAFF. In DNA, the CDR3 is TGTGCCAGCAGCCTAAAGGGGGCCACGACTGAAGCTTTCTTT.

The chain recombines TRBV2 with TRBJ2-3; weak D call: TRBD2 (5 bases). The CDR3 consists of 15 residues. CDR1 is SNHLY and CDR2 is FYNNEI in the germline V gene. The V gene lost 3 bases and the J gene lost 6 bases, with 16 bases spanning the gap. The CDR3 protein is CASSERRTRSDTQYF. CDR3 nucleotides: TGTGCCAGCAGTGAGCGGAGGACCCGGAGTGATACGCAGTATTTT.

This chain links TRBV9 with TRBJ2-7; 10 bases line up with TRBD2. V trimming: 3 bases; J trimming: 4 bases; junction bases outside the gene matches: 4. The CDR3 has 14 residues. Germline assignment: CDR1 SGDLS and CDR2 YYNGEE. The DNA of the CDR3 is TGTGCCAGCAGCGCTAGCGGGAGTTGGTACGAGCAGTACTTC. Encoded protein: CASSASGSWYEQYF. The variable domain in full, with the rest retrieved from reference TRBV9 and TRBJ2-7, is DSGVTQTPKHLITATGQRVTLRCSPRSGDLSVYWYQQSLDQGLQFLIQYYNGEERAKGNILERFSAQQFPDLHSELNLSSLELGDSALYFCASSASGSWYEQYFGPGTRLTVT.

This clone was observed a single time. The chain joins TRBV28 to TRBJ1-1; 9 nucleotides align to TRBD1. Germline V CDR1 and CDR2: MDHEN, SYDVKM. V was pared by 7 bases and J by 3 bases, with 9 bases of the junction left unmatched. The CDR3 is made up of 15 amino acids. In DNA form, the CDR3 reads TGTGCCAGCACTCCGGGGGACAGGGATTACACTGAAGCTTTCTTT. As protein: CASTPGDRDYTEAFF.

The chain has TRBV5-1 and TRBJ1-5, with 10 positions matching TRBD1. In germline, CDR1 is SGHRS, CDR2 YFSETQ. Germline trimming cut 1 base from V and 6 bases from J; bases unmatched to any gene: 7. This CDR3 has 16 amino acids. CDR3 sequence reads: CASSLLGTGDGQPQHF. The CDR3 DNA reads TGCGCCAGCAGCTTGCTGGGGACAGGGGACGGTCAGCCCCAGCATTTT.

This clone has a handful of counts. The chain links TRBV29-1 to TRBJ2-4, with D possibly matching TRBD2 (6 bases). Looked up from germline, CDR1 is SQVTM and CDR2 is ANQGSEA. V shed 6 bases and J shed 15 bases, with 18 bases lying between them. CDR3 length: 11 residues. CDR3 in DNA: TGCAGCGTCAAGGAGGGAGACATTGGGTACTTC. Translating it yields CSVKEGDIGYF.

This clone appeared many times. This chain links TRBV7-9 with TRBJ2-7, with D possibly being TRBD2 (6 bases). This CDR3 contains 12 residues. V was shortened by 6 bases and J by 2 bases, with 8 bases between the two germline ends. Germline V gene data show CDR1 as SEHNR and CDR2 as FQNEAQ (reference sequence). The CDR3 loop is CASRGGPYEQYF. As DNA, the CDR3 is TGTGCCAGCAGGGGGGGACCCTACGAGCAGTACTTC. Variable domain in full (rest from reference TRBV7-9 and TRBJ2-7): DTGVSQNPRHKITKRGQNVTFRCDPISEHNRLYWYRQTLGQGPEFLTYFQNEAQLEKSRLLSDRFSAERPKGSFSTLEIQRTEQGDSAMYLCASRGGPYEQYFGPGTRLTVT.

This chain uses TRBV18 with TRBJ1-1; D not resolved. Germline V gene sequence: CDR1 KGHSH, CDR2 LQKENI. The ends were cut back, 0 bases at V and 4 bases at J, with 6 bases in the middle. The CDR3 covers 13 residues. The CDR3: CASSPPGSTEAFF. In DNA, the CDR3 is TGTGCCAGCTCACCACCAGGGAGCACTGAAGCTTTCTTT.

The J gene is TRBJ2-6, the V gene TRBV11-3; 8 positions match TRBD1. The CDR3 loop spans 17 amino acids. Losses at the gene ends were 1 base for V and 0 bases for J; bases not matched to a gene: 2. Germline V gene sequence: CDR1 SGHNT, CDR2 YENEEA. Here the CDR3 DNA reads TGTGCCAGCAGCTTAGGACAGGGGAGCTCTGGGGCCAACGTCCTGACTTTC. This encodes CASSLGQGSSGANVLTF.

V gene TRBV9 combines with J gene TRBJ2-3; 13 bases match TRBD2. Germline V gives CDR1 SGDLS, CDR2 YYNGEE. Trimming at V came to 0 bases and at J to 6 bases, leaving 4 bases not matched to a gene. This CDR3 comprises 16 residues. CDR3 sequence: CASSVEGLAGVDTQYF. DNA for the CDR3: TGTGCCAGCAGCGTAGAAGGACTAGCGGGGGTGGATACGCAGTATTTT.

V usage is TRBV5-1 and J usage is TRBJ2-7; 11 nucleotides agree with TRBD2. CDR3 size: 16 residues. Germline V gene lookup returns CDR1 SGHRS and CDR2 YFSETQ. V dropped 4 bases and J dropped 4; count of bases not matched to a gene: 10. CDR3 protein: CASSMLPGTSGYEQYF. CDR3 coding DNA: TGCGCCAGCAGCATGCTCCCCGGGACTAGCGGTTACGAGCAGTACTTC.

The chain links TRBV27 to TRBJ1-1; 7 bases fit TRBD1. V was pared by 4 bases and J by 1 base, with 15 bases of the junction left unmatched. CDR1 and CDR2 from the germline V gene are MNHEY and SMNVEV (reference sequence). The CDR3 is 18 amino acids. CDR3 coding DNA: TGTGCCAGCAGTTCCAGGGGGAGGGGGATACTTAGGAACACTGAAGCTTTCTTT. It codes for CASSSRGRGILRNTEAFF.

The chain uses TRBV27 and TRBJ2-3, with a tentative D call TRBD1 (5 bases). With 5 bases removed from V and 2 bases from J, the gap between germline ends came to 11 bases. The CDR3 runs to 14 residues. Germline V lookup: CDR1 MNHEY, CDR2 SMNVEV (reference sequence). Here the CDR3 reads CASSEDIYTDTQYF. The CDR3 coding sequence is TGTGCCAGCAGTGAGGACATATACACAGATACGCAGTATTTT.

The chain is built from TRBV18 and TRBJ2-2; no reliable D call. Germline V gene data show CDR1 as KGHSH and CDR2 as LQKENI. Trimming took off 3 bases at V and 7 bases at J, with 6 bases between the two ends. The CDR3 length is 12 residues. The CDR3 reads CASSPGSGELFF. For the CDR3, the DNA is TGTGCCAGCTCACCGGGAAGCGGGGAGCTGTTTTTT.

This clone was counted between two and nine times. The chain carries TRBV27 and TRBJ2-2; D call uncertain. This CDR3 region has 13 residues. The V and J ends lost 6 bases and 4 bases respectively, with 9 bases between them. Per germline, CDR1 MNHEY and CDR2 SMNVEV (reference sequence). The DNA for the CDR3 is TGTGCCAGCAGCCACCGCAGCACCGGGGAGCTGTTTTTT. This gives the protein CASSHRSTGELFF.

For the CDR3, the DNA is TGTGCCGCCCCTCGGGTGCCCTCCTACGAGCAGTACTTC. Translation: CAAPRVPSYEQYF. The V and J genes are TRBV28 and TRBJ2-7, with D unclear. V dropped 11 bases and J dropped 0 bases, with 14 bases sitting between them. Looked up from germline, CDR1 is MDHEN and CDR2 is SYDVKM. The CDR3 has 13 amino acids.

This clone has a handful of counts. This chain links TRBV7-3 with TRBJ1-2; D call uncertain. The ends were cut back, 5 bases at V and 2 bases at J, with 9 bases in the middle. Germline V gene sequence: CDR1 SGHTA, CDR2 FQGTGA. The CDR3 spans 13 residues. The CDR3 nucleotides read TGTGCCAGCAGCGATGGACCAAACTATGGCTACACCTTC. This codes for CASSDGPNYGYTF.

V is TRBV21-1 and J is TRBJ2-7; the table calls TRBD1, which could not be checked here. TRBV21-1 is a listed pseudogene. The CDR3 contains 17 residues. CDR3 nucleotide sequence: TGTGCCAGCAGCACAACCCGTGGACAGGGGGGAGTTTTTGAGCAGTACTTC. Translation: CASSTTRGQGGVFEQYF.

This sequence joins TRBV5-4 and TRBJ2-7; no firm D call. The CDR3 is made up of 14 amino acids. In germline, CDR1 is SGHNT, CDR2 YYREEE (reference sequence). Deletions cut 4 bases from V and 7 bases from J, with 18 bases between. For the CDR3, the DNA is TGTGCCAGCAGCCCGGCAGGACGTCCCCTGGAGCAGTACTTC. This encodes CASSPAGRPLEQYF.

V usage is TRBV5-4 and J usage is TRBJ2-1, with D tentatively TRBD2 (6 bases). V was shortened by 4 bases and J by 7 bases, with 12 bases between the two germline ends. The CDR3 runs to 13 residues. Per the germline V gene, CDR1 is SGHNT and CDR2 is YYREEE (reference sequence). CDR3: CASSPTSLNEQFF. Here the CDR3 DNA reads TGTGCCAGCAGCCCGACTAGTTTAAATGAGCAGTTCTTC.

The J gene is TRBJ2-1, the V gene TRBV28, with D maybe TRBD1 (6 bases). Between the trimmed V and J ends, which lost 5 bases and 6 bases, there was a span of 20 bases. CDR3 length: 16 amino acids. Germline V gene data show CDR1 as MDHEN and CDR2 as SYDVKM. CDR3 DNA: TGTGCCAGCAGTCCCCCGACAGGAACGATGGGCAATGAGCAGTTCTTC. This encodes CASSPPTGTMGNEQFF.

This chain connects TRBV29-1 to TRBJ2-7, with 9 bases identical to TRBD2. J gave up 4 bases and V 0 bases, and 10 bases lay outside the gene matches. CDR3 length: 16 residues. CDR1 and CDR2 from the germline V gene are SQVTM and ANQGSEA. The CDR3 sequence: CSVEDVSAGGMYEQYF. In nucleotides, the CDR3 is TGCAGCGTTGAAGATGTCAGCGCGGGGGGGATGTACGAGCAGTACTTC.

This chain joins TRBV9 and TRBJ2-5; 8 bases fit TRBD2. This CDR3 is 15 amino acids long. V lost 1 base and J lost 4; bases outside the gene matches: 6. Germline V gene lookup returns CDR1 SGDLS and CDR2 YYNGEE. CDR3 nucleotide sequence: TGTGCCAGCAGCGTACGGGAGGGTGGGAGAGAGACCCAGTACTTC. The encoded protein is CASSVREGGRETQYF.

The chain joins TRBV18 to TRBJ2-7, with TRBD1 matching 10 bases. This CDR3 region has 15 residues. The V and J ends lost 2 bases and 2 bases, in that order; junction bases with no gene match: 3. Germline CDR1 is KGHSH and CDR2 is LQKENI. The CDR3 sequence: CASSPIGQGAYEQYF. The CDR3 nucleotides are TGTGCCAGCTCACCAATAGGACAGGGGGCCTACGAGCAGTACTTC. The whole variable domain, filled in from reference TRBV18 and TRBJ2-7, reads NAGVMQNPRHLVRRRGQEARLRCSPMKGHSHVYWYRQLPEEGLKFMVYLQKENIIDESGMPKERFSAEFPKEGPSILRIQQVVRGDSAAYFCASSPIGQGAYEQYFGPGTRLTVT.

V usage is TRBV30 and J usage is TRBJ2-7; a possible D gene is TRBD2 (5 bases). CDR3 length: 13 amino acids. V was cut by 4 bases and J by 4 bases, with 14 bases left in between. The germline CDR1 and CDR2 sequences are GTSNPN and SVGIG (reference sequence). This CDR3 is CAWNTGFSYEQYF. Here the CDR3 DNA reads TGTGCCTGGAACACGGGATTCAGTTACGAGCAGTACTTC.

V usage is TRBV11-2 and J usage is TRBJ2-1; 13 nucleotides agree with TRBD2. Germline CDR1 SGHAT, CDR2 FQNNGV. The CDR3 runs 15 residues. With 5 bases clipped from V and 4 bases from J, the junction kept 2 bases outside the gene matches. DNA for the CDR3: TGTGCCAGCAGCGGGGGACTAGCGGGATACAATGAGCAGTTCTTC. Translating gives CASSGGLAGYNEQFF.

The chain is built from TRBV5-1 and TRBJ2-7, with D possibly being TRBD1 or TRBD2 (5 bases each). The V gene's germline CDR1 is SGHRS and CDR2 YFSETQ. V lost 4 bases, J lost 1 base, and 12 bases lay in between. The CDR3 has 14 residues. In DNA, the CDR3 is TGCGCCAGCAGCCCCCGGGACCCTTCCTACGAGCAGTACTTC. As protein: CASSPRDPSYEQYF. Full variable domain (rest looked up from reference TRBV5-1 and TRBJ2-7): KAGVTQTPRYLIKTRGQQVTLSCSPISGHRSVSWYQQTPGQGLQFLFEYFSETQRNKGNFPGRFSGRQFSNSRSEMNVSTLELGDSALYLCASSPRDPSYEQYFGPGTRLTVT.

The chain employs TRBV5-1 and TRBJ2-7, with TRBD2 matching 8 bases. This CDR3 has 15 residues. The germline V gene has CDR1 SGHRS and CDR2 YFSETQ. The V gene end was trimmed by 4 bases and the J gene end by 3 bases; junction bases not matched to a gene: 9. The CDR3 sequence is CASSTASGLGYEQYF. The CDR3 bases are TGCGCCAGCAGCACCGCTAGCGGGCTAGGCTACGAGCAGTACTTC.